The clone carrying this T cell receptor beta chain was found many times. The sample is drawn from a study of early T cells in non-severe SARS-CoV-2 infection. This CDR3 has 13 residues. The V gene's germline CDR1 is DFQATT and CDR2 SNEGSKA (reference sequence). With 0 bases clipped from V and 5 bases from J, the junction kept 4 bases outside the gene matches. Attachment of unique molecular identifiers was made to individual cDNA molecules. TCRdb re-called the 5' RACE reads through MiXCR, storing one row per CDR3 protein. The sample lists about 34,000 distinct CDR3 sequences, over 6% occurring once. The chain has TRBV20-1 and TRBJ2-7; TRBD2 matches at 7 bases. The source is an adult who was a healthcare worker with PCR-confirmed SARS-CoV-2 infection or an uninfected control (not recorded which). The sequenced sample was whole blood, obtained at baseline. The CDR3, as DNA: TGCAGTGCTAGAGACCTAGCGGACCACGAGCAGTACTTC. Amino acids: CSARDLADHEQYF.